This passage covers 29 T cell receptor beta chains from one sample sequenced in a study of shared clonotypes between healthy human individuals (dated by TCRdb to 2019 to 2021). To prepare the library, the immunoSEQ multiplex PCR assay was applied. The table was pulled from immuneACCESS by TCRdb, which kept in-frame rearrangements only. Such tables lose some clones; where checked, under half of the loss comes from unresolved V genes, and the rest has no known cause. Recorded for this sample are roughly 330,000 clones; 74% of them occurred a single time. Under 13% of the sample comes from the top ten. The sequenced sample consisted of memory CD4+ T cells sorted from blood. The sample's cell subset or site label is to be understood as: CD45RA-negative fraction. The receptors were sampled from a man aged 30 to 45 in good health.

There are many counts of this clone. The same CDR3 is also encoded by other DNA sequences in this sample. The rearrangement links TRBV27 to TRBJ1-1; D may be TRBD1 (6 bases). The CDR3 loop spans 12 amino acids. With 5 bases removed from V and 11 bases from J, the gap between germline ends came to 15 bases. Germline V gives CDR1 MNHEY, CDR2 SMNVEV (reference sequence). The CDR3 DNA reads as TGTGCCAGCAGTCCGGGGGCCCCAATGGCTTTCTTT. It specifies CASSPGAPMAFF.

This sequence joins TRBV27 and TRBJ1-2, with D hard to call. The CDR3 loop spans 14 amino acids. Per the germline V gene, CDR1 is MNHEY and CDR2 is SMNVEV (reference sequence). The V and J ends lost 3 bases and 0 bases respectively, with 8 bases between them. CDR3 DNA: TGTGCCAGCAGTTTTCTGGGCACTAACTATGGCTACACCTTC. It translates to CASSFLGTNYGYTF.

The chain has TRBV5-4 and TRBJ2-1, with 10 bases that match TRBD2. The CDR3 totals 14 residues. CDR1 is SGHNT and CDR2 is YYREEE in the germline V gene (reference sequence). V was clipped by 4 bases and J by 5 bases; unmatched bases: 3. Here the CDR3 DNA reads TGTGCCAGCAGCCCTAGCGGGGGTCACAATGAGCAGTTCTTC. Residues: CASSPSGGHNEQFF.

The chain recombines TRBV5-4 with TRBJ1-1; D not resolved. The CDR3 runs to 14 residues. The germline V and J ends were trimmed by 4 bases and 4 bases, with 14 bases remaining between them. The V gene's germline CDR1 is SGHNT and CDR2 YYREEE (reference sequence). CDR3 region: CASSDMRVGTEAFF. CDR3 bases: TGTGCCAGCAGCGACATGCGGGTCGGCACTGAAGCTTTCTTT.

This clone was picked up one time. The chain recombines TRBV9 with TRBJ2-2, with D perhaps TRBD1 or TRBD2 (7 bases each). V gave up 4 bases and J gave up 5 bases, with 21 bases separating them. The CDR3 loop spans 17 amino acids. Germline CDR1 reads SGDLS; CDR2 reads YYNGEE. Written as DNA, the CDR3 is TGTGCCAGCAGCCTACAAGGGGCAGGGGGAGGGACCGGGGAGCTGTTTTTT. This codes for CASSLQGAGGGTGELFF. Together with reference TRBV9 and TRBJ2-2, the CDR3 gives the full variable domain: DSGVTQTPKHLITATGQRVTLRCSPRSGDLSVYWYQQSLDQGLQFLIQYYNGEERAKGNILERFSAQQFPDLHSELNLSSLELGDSALYFCASSLQGAGGGTGELFFGEGSRLTVL.

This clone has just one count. In DNA, the CDR3 is TGTGCCAGCAGCTTCAGGATGGCGCCTGGGAACACTGAAGCTTTCTTT. Translating it yields CASSFRMAPGNTEAFF. This chain joins TRBV7-2 and TRBJ1-1; D gene ambiguous. CDR1 is SGHTA and CDR2 is FQGNSA in the germline V gene. CDR3 size: 16 residues. Trimming stripped 3 bases from V and 1 base from J, with 15 bases between.

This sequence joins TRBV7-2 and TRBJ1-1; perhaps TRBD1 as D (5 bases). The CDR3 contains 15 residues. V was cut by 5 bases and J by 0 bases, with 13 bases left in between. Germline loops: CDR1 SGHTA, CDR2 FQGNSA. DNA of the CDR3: TGTGCCAGCAGCCTAGGAGGGACGGTGAACACTGAAGCTTTCTTT. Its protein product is CASSLGGTVNTEAFF.

The CDR3 DNA follows: TGTGCCATCAGTACTACACAGGGCTATACGCAGTATTTT. Translating gives CAISTTQGYTQYF. J is TRBJ2-3 and V is TRBV10-3; possibly TRBD1 for D (6 bases). The V end was cut by 5 bases, the J end by 7 bases, with 13 bases between. Germline V gives CDR1 ENHRY, CDR2 SYGVKD. The CDR3 length is 13 residues.

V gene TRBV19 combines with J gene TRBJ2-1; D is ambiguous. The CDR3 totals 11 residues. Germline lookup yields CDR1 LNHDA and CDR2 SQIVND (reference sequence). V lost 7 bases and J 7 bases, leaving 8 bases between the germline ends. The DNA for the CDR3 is TGTGCCAGTATCGGAGCGAATGAGCAGTTCTTC. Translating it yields CASIGANEQFF.

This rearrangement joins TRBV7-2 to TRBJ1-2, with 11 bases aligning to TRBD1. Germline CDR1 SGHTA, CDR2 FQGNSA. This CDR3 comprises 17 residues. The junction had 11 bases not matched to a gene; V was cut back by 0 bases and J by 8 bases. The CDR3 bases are TGTGCCAGCAGCTTAGCGCCCCTTGGACAGGGGGCTGGCGGCTACACCTTC. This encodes CASSLAPLGQGAGGYTF.

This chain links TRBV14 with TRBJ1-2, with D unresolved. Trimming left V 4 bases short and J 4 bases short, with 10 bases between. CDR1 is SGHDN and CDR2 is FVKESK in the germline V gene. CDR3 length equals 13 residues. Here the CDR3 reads CASSPTSVYGYTF. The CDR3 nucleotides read TGTGCCAGCAGCCCGACGTCAGTCTATGGCTACACCTTC.

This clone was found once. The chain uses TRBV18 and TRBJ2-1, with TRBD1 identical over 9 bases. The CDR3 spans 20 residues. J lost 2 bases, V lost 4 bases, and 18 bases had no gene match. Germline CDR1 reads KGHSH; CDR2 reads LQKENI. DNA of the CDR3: TGTGCCAGCTCACTCGCCGCCTTAACGTTACAGGGGGCGGCCTACAATGAGCAGTTCTTC. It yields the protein CASSLAALTLQGAAYNEQFF.

The DNA of the CDR3 is TGTGCCAGCAGTTTATCCGAATGGCTCAGCGGCACCGGGGAGCTGTTTTTT. The encoded protein is CASSLSEWLSGTGELFF. This chain connects TRBV28 to TRBJ2-2; the D gene is possibly TRBD2 (5 bases). The germline CDR1 and CDR2 sequences are MDHEN and SYDVKM. The CDR3 extends over 17 amino acids. Trimming pared 1 base from V and 4 bases from J, leaving 16 bases between. Filled out from reference TRBV28 and TRBJ2-2, the complete variable domain reads DVKVTQSSRYLVKRTGEKVFLECVQDMDHENMFWYRQDPGLGLRLIYFSYDVKMKEKGDIPEGYSVSREKKERFSLILESASTNQTSMYLCASSLSEWLSGTGELFFGEGSRLTVL.

The CDR3 reads CASSKDRIPSYEQYF. In DNA, the CDR3 is TGTGCCAGCAGTAAGGACAGGATACCTTCCTACGAGCAGTACTTC. The rearrangement uses TRBV6-5 and TRBJ2-7; 7 bases are a match to TRBD1. This CDR3 region has 15 residues. V lost 5 bases to trimming and J lost 1 base; unmatched junction nucleotides: 8. CDR1 is MNHEY and CDR2 is SVGAGI in the germline V gene.

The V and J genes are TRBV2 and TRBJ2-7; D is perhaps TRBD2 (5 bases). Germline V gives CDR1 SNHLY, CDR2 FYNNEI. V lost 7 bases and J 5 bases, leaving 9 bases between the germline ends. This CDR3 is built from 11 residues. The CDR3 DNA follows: TGTGCCAGCAAACTAGGCCACGAGCAGTACTTC. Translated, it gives CASKLGHEQYF.

CDR3 loop: CASSLWGSEETQYF. The CDR3 region has the DNA TGTGCCAGCAGTTTGTGGGGCTCGGAAGAGACCCAGTACTTC. The V call is TRBV27, the J call TRBJ2-5; a possible D gene is TRBD1 (5 bases). Germline values: CDR1 MNHEY, CDR2 SMNVEV (reference sequence). The V end was cut by 3 bases, the J end by 3 bases, with 11 bases between. The CDR3 has 14 amino acids.

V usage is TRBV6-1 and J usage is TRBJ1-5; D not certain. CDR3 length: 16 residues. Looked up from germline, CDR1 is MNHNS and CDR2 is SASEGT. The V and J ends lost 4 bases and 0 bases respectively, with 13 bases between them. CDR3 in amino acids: CASSVQALGSNQPQHF. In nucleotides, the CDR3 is TGTGCCAGCAGTGTTCAAGCCCTGGGTAGCAATCAGCCCCAGCATTTT.

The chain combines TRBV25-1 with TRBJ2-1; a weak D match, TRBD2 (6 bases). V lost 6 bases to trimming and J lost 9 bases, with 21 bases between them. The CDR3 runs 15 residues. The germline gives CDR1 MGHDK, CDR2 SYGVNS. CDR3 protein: CASRGTNSGIREQFF. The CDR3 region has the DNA TGTGCCAGCAGAGGGACGAATAGCGGAATCCGTGAGCAGTTCTTC.

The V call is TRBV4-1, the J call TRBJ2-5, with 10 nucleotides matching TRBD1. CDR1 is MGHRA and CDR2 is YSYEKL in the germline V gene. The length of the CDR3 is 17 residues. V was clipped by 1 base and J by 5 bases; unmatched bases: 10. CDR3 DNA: TGCGCCAGCAGCCAAGTTGGCCGGGACAGGGGTGTCGAGACCCAGTACTTC. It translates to CASSQVGRDRGVETQYF.

Here the CDR3 DNA reads TGTGCCAGCAGAAACCCAGGGACGGGTAAAAATGGCTACACCTTC. Translation gives CASRNPGTGKNGYTF. The chain links TRBV6-5 to TRBJ1-2, with D perhaps matching TRBD1 (5 bases). This CDR3 comprises 15 residues. Germline V gene sequence: CDR1 MNHEY, CDR2 SVGAGI. Trimming removed 6 bases at V and 6 bases at J, with 20 bases between.

For the CDR3, the DNA is TGTGCCAGCAGTTCCGGACCCTATGGCTACACCTTC. Its protein is CASSSGPYGYTF. The gene calls are TRBV28 and TRBJ1-2; D not certain. V was clipped by 4 bases and J by 4 bases, with 7 bases between them. Germline CDR1 is MDHEN and CDR2 is SYDVKM. The CDR3 contains 12 residues.

The CDR3 DNA follows: TGTGCCAGCAGCTTAGCGCGGAGGACATCCACGTACAATGAGCAGTTCTTC. Residues: CASSLARRTSTYNEQFF. The chain joins TRBV7-8 to TRBJ2-1; D might be TRBD1 or TRBD2, each matching 5 bases. The CDR3 is 17 residues long. With 0 bases removed from V and 4 bases from J, the gap between germline ends came to 16 bases. The germline gives CDR1 SGHVS, CDR2 FQNEAQ.

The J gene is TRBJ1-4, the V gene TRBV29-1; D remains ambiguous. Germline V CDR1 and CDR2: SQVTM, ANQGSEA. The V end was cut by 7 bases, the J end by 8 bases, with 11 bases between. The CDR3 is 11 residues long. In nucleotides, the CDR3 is TGCAGCGCCGGGTATGGAGAAAAACTGTTTTTT. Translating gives CSAGYGEKLFF.

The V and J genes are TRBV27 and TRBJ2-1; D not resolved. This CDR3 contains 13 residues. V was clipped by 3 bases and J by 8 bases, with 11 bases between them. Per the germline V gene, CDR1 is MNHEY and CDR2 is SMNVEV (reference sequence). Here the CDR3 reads CASSLQDGDEQFF. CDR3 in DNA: TGTGCCAGCAGTTTGCAGGATGGGGATGAGCAGTTCTTC.

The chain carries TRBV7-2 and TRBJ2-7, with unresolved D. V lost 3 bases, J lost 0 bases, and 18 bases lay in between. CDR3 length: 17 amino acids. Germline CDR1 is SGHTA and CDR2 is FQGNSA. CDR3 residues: CASSFPLDGRHSYEQYF. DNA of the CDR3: TGTGCCAGCAGCTTCCCTTTGGACGGCCGACACTCCTACGAGCAGTACTTC.

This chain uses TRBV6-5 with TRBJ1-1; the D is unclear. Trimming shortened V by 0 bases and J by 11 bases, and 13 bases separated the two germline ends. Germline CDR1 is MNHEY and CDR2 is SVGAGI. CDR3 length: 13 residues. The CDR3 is CASSYSRDYGAFF. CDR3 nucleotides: TGTGCCAGCAGTTACTCTCGGGATTACGGGGCTTTCTTT.

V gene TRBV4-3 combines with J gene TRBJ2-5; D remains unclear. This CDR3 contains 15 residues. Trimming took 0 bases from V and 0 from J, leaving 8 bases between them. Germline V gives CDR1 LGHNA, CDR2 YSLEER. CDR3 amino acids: CASSQDNRHQETQYF. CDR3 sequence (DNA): TGCGCCAGCAGCCAAGATAACAGACACCAAGAGACCCAGTACTTC.

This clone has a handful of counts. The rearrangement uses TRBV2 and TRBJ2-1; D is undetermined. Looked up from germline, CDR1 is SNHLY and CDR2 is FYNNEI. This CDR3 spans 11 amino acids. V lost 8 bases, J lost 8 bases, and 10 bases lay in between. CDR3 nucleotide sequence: TGTGCCAGCGGGTTCGACTATGAGCAGTTCTTC. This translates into CASGFDYEQFF.

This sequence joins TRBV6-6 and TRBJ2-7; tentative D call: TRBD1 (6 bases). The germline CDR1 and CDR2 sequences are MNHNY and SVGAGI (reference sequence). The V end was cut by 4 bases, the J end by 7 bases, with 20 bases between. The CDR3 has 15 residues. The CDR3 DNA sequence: TGTGCCAGCAGTTCCACCAGGGGATACCTAATGGAGCAGTACTTC. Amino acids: CASSSTRGYLMEQYF.